This TCR beta chain was captured by sequencing in a study of blood T cell repertoires in COVID-19. TCRdb's copy holds only in-frame clones and misses some; the assay was immunoSEQ multiplex PCR. The sample consists of tens of thousands of clones, around 90% of them appearing once. This CDR3 contains 14 residues. The V and J ends lost 6 bases and 5 bases, in that order; junction bases with no gene match: 11. Per germline, CDR1 SGHNT and CDR2 YYREEE (reference sequence). The specimen was peripheral blood. The receptor comes from a human donor in a cohort sampled during active COVID-19. This chain joins TRBV5-4 and TRBJ2-7; 7 nucleotides align to TRBD2. CDR3 protein: CASKTSYTRDEQYF. CDR3 sequence (DNA): TGTGCCAGCAAGACTAGCTACACGAGGGACGAGCAGTACTTC.